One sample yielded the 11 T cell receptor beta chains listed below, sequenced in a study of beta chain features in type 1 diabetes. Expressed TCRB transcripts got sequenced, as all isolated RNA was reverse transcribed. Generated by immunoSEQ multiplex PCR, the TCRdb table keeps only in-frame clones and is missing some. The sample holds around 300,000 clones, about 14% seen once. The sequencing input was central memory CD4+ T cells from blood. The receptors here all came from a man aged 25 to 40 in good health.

The CDR3 DNA reads as TGTGCCAGCGAGACACAGGATACGCAGTATTTT. This gives the protein CASETQDTQYF. The chain joins TRBV6-5 to TRBJ2-3, with D unresolved. The V gene lost 8 bases and the J gene lost 6 bases, with 9 bases spanning the gap. CDR3 size: 11 residues. CDR1 and CDR2 (germline): MNHEY, SVGAGI.

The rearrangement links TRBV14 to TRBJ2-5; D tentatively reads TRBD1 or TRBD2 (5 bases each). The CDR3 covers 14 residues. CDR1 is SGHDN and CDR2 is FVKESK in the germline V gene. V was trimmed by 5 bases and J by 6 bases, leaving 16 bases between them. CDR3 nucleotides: TGTGCCAGCAGCTTACCGGGACCGGTGAAGACCCAGTACTTC. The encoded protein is CASSLPGPVKTQYF. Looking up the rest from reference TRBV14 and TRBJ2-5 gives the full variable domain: EAGVTQFPSHSVIEKGQTVTLRCDPISGHDNLYWYRRVMGKEIKFLLHFVKESKQDESGMPNNRFLAERTGGTYSTLKVQPAELEDSGVYFCASSLPGPVKTQYFGPGTRLLVL.

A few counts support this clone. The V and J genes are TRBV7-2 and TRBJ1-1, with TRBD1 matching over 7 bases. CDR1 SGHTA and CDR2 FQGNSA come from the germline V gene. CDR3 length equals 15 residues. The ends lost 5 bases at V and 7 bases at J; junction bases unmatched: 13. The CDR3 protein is CASSQQGIEVDEAFF. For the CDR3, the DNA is TGTGCCAGCAGCCAACAGGGGATTGAAGTTGATGAAGCTTTCTTT.

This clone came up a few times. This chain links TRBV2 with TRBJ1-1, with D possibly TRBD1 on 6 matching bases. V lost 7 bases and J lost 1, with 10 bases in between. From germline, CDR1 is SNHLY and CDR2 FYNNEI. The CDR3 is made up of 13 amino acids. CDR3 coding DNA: TGTGCCAGCACCAAGGACAGGAACACTGAAGCTTTCTTT. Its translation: CASTKDRNTEAFF.

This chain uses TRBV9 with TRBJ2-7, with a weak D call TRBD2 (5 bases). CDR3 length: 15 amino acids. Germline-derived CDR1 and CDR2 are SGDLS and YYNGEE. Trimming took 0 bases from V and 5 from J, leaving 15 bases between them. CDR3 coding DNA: TGTGCCAGCAGCGTAGGAATTGGGAGAGGACACGAGCAGTACTTC. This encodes CASSVGIGRGHEQYF.

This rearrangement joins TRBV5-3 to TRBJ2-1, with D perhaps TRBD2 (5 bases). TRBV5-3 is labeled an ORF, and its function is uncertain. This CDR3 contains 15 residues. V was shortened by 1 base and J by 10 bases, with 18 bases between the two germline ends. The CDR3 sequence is CARSLWRIEFAEQFF. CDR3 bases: TGTGCCAGAAGCTTGTGGAGGATTGAATTTGCCGAGCAGTTCTTC.

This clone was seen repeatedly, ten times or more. The CDR3 protein is CASSQAYSYGYTF. The CDR3 bases are TGTGCCAGCAGCCAAGCCTACAGCTATGGCTACACCTTC. The chain uses TRBV14 and TRBJ1-2; D is unresolved. Germline assignment: CDR1 SGHDN and CDR2 FVKESK. This CDR3 is built from 13 residues. Trimming removed 1 base at V and 4 bases at J, with 7 bases between.

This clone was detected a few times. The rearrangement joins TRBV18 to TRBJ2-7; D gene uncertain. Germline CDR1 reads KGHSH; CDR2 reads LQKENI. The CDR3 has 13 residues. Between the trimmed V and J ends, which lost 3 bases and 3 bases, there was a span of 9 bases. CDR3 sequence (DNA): TGTGCCAGCTCACCCCGAGCCGGCTACGAGCAGTACGTC. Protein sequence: CASSPRAGYEQYV.

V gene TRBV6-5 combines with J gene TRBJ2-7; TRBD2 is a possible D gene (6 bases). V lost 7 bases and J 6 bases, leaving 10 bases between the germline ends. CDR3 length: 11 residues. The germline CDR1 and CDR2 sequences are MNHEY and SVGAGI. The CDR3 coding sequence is TGTGCCAGCACTGGTAGCGGCGAGCAGTACTTC. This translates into CASTGSGEQYF.

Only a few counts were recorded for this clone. CDR3 amino acids: CASSQGTRKETQYF. Written as DNA, the CDR3 is TGCGCCAGCAGCCAAGGGACTAGAAAAGAGACCCAGTACTTC. The genes are TRBV4-3 and TRBJ2-5, with 7 nucleotides matching TRBD2. After removal of 1 base from V and 3 bases from J, the junction contained 2 bases not matched to a gene. CDR3 length equals 14 residues. The V gene's germline CDR1 is LGHNA and CDR2 YSLEER.

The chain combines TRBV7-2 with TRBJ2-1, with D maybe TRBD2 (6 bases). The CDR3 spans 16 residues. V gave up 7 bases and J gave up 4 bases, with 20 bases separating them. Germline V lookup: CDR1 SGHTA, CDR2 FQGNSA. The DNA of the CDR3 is TGTGCCAGCACTATGGGGGGAGAAATAGCTTACAATGAGCAGTTCTTC. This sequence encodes CASTMGGEIAYNEQFF.